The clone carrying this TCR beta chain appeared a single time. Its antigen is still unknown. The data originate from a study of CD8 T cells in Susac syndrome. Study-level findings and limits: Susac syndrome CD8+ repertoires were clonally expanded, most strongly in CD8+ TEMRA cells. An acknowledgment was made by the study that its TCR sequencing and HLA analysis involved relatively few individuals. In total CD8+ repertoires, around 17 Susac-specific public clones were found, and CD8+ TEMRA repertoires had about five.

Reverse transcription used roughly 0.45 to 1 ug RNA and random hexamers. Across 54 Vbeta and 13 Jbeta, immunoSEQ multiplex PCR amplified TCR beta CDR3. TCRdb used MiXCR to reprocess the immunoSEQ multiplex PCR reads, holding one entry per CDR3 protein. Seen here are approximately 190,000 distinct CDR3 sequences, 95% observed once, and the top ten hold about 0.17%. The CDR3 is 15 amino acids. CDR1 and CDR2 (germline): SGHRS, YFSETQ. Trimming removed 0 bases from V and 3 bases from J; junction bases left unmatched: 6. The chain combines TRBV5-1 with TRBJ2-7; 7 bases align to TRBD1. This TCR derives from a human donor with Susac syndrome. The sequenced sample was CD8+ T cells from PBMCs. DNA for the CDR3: TGCGCCAGCAGCTTGGACAGGGGCAGATACTACGAGCAGTACTTC. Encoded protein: CASSLDRGRYYEQYF. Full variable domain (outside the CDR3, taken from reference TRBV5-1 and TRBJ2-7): KAGVTQTPRYLIKTRGQQVTLSCSPISGHRSVSWYQQTPGQGLQFLFEYFSETQRNKGNFPGRFSGRQFSNSRSEMNVSTLELGDSALYLCASSLDRGRYYEQYFGPGTRLTVT.